One T cell receptor (beta chain) is described in this entry. The antigen remains unidentified. The data stem from a study of cytomegalovirus exposure and HLA in healthy donors. The study, taken as a whole, reports: As confirmed in vitro, a few CMV-associated chains were specific for CMV antigens. Solely CMV serostatus was available to characterize immune exposure. Based on reports, TCR beta sequences accurately predicted HLA-A and HLA-B alleles for most subjects. About 87% or about 30% of the time was how often most TCR beta V segments were productive, according to an earlier analysis.

PCR used 60 Vbeta primers and 13 Jbeta primers. Assay used: immunoSEQ multiplex PCR; TCRdb lists only in-frame clones, some missing. The sample carries about 140,000 clones, around 66% recorded once. The sequence was obtained from a woman aged 55-69 years in good health and CMV-seronegative. The sequencing sample was made of PBMCs.

The CDR3 sequence is CASSFAYEQYF. The CDR3 DNA reads TGCGCCAGCAGCTTCGCCTACGAGCAGTACTTC. The chain has TRBV5-1 and TRBJ2-7, with D unresolved. Per the germline V gene, CDR1 is SGHRS and CDR2 is YFSETQ. The CDR3 is made up of 11 amino acids. V was shortened by 2 bases and J by 2 bases, with 2 bases between the two germline ends. Full variable domain (rest looked up from reference TRBV5-1 and TRBJ2-7): KAGVTQTPRYLIKTRGQQVTLSCSPISGHRSVSWYQQTPGQGLQFLFEYFSETQRNKGNFPGRFSGRQFSNSRSEMNVSTLELGDSALYLCASSFAYEQYFGPGTRLTVT.